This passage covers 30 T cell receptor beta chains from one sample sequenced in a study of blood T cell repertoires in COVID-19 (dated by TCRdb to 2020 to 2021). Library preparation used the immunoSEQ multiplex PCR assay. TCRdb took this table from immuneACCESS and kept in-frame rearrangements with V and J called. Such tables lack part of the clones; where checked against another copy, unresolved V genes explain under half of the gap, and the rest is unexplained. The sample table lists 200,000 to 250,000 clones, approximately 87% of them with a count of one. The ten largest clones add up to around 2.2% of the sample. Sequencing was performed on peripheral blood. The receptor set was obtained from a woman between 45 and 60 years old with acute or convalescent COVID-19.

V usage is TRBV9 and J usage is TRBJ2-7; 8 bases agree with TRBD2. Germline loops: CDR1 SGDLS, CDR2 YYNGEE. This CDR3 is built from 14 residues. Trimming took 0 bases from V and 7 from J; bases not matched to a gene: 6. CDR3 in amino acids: CASSVGHREGEQYF. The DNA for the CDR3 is TGTGCCAGCAGCGTAGGCCACCGGGAGGGGGAGCAGTACTTC.

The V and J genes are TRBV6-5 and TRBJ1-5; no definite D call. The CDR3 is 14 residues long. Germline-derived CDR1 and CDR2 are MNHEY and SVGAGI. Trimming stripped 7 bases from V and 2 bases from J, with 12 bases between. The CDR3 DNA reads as TGTGCCAGCAACCAGTATCCTCGCAATCAGCCCCAGCATTTT. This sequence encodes CASNQYPRNQPQHF.

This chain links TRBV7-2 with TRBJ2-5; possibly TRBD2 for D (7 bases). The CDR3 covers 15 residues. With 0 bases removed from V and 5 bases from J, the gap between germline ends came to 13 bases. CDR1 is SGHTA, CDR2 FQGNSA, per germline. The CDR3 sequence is CASSLAGGLVETQYF. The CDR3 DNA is TGTGCCAGCAGCTTAGCGGGGGGGCTTGTGGAGACCCAGTACTTC.

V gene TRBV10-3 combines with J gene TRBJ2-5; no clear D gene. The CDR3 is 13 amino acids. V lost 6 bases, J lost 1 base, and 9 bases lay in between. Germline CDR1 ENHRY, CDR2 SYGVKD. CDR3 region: CAIRIQSQETQYF. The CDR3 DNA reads TGTGCCATCAGGATACAGAGCCAAGAGACCCAGTACTTC.

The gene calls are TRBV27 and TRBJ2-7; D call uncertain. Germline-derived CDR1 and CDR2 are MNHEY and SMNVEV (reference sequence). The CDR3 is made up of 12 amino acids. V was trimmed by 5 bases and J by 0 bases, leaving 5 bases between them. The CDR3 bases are TGTGCCAGCAGTCCCAACTCCTACGAGCAGTACTTC. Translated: CASSPNSYEQYF.

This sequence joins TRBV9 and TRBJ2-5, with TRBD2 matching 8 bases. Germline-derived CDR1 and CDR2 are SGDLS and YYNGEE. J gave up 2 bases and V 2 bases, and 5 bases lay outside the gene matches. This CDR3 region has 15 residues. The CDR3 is CASSVTSGRQETQYF. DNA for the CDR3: TGTGCCAGCAGCGTCACTAGCGGCCGACAAGAGACCCAGTACTTC.

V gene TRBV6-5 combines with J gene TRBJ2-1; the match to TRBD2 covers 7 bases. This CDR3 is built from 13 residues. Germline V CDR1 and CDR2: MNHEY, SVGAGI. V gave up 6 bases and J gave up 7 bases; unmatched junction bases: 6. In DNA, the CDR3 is TGTGCCAGCAGGCGCGGGGGTGGGAATGAGCAGTTCTTC. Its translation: CASRRGGGNEQFF.

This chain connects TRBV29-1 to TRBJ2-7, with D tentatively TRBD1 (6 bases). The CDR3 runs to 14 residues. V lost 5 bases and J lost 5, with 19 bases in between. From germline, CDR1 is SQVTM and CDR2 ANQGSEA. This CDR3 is CSVLSPGRTDEQYF. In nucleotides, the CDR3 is TGCAGCGTTTTGTCCCCCGGACGGACAGACGAGCAGTACTTC.

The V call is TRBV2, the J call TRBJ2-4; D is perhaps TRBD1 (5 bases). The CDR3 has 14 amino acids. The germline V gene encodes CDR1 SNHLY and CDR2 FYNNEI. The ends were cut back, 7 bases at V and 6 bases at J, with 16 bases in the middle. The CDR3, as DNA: TGTGCCAGCAACGCGGACACCACCTTAAACATTCAGTACTTC. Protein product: CASNADTTLNIQYF.

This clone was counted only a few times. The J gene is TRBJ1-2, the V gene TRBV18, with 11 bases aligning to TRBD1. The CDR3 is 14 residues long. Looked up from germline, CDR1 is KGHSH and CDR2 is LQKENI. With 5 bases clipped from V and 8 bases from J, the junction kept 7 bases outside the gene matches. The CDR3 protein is CASSSGQGATGYTF. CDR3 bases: TGTGCCAGCTCATCAGGACAGGGGGCGACAGGCTACACCTTC.

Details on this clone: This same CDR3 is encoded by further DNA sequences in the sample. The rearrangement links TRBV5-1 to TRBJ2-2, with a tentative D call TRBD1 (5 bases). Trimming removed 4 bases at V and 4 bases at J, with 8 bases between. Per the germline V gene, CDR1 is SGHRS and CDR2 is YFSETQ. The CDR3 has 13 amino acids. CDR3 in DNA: TGCGCCAGCAGCCTTCAGGGCACCGGGGAGCTGTTTTTT. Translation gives CASSLQGTGELFF.

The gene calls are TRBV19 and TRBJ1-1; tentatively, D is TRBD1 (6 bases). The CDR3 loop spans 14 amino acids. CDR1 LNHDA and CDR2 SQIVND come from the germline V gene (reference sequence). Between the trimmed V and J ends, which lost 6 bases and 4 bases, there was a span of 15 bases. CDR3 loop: CASRRGTKSTEAFF. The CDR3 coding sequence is TGTGCCAGTAGGAGGGGGACTAAAAGCACTGAAGCTTTCTTT.

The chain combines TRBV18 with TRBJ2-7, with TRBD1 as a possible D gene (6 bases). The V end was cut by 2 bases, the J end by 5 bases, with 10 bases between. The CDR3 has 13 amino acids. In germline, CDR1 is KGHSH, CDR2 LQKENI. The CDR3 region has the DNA TGTGCCAGCTCACCAACAGGGAAGCACGAGCAGTACTTC. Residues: CASSPTGKHEQYF.

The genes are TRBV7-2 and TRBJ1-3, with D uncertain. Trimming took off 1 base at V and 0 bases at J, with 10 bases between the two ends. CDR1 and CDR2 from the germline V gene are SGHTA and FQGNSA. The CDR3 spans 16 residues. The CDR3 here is CASSLGTVSSGNTIYF. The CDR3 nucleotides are TGTGCCAGCAGCTTAGGGACTGTTAGCTCTGGAAACACCATATATTTT. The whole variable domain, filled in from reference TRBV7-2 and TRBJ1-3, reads GAGVSQSPSNKVTEKGKDVELRCDPISGHTALYWYRQSLGQGLEFLIYFQGNSAPDKSGLPSDRFSAERTGGSVSTLTIQRTQQEDSAVYLCASSLGTVSSGNTIYFGEGSWLTVV.

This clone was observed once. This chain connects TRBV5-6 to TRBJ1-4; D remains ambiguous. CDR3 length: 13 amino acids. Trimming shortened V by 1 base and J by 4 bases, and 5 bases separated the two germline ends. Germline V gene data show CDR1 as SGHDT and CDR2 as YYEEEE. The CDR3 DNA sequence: TGTGCCAGCAGCTTGACGGTTAATGAAAAACTGTTTTTT. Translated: CASSLTVNEKLFF.

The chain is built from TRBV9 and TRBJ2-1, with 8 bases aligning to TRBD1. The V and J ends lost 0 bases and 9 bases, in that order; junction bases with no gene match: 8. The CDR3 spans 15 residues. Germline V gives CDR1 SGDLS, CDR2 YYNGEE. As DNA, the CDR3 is TGTGCCAGCAGCGTAGGGGCTCAGGGGGCGTCTGAGCAGTTCTTC. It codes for CASSVGAQGASEQFF.

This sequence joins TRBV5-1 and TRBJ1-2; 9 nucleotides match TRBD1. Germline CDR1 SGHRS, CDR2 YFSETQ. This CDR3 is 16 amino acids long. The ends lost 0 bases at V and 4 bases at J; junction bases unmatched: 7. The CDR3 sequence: CASSLGGQGHIYGYTF. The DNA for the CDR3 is TGCGCCAGCAGCTTGGGGGGACAGGGACATATCTATGGCTACACCTTC.

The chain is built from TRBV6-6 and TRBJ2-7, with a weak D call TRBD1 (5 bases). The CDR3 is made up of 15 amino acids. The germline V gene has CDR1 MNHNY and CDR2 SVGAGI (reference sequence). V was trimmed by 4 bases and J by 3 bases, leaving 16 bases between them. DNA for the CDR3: TGTGCCAGCAGTTCGCAGAAGGGGCCGTTCTACGAGCAGTACTTC. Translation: CASSSQKGPFYEQYF.

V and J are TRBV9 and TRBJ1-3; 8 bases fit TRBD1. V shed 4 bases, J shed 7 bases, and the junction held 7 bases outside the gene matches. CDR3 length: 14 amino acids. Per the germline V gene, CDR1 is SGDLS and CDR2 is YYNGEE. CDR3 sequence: CASSPGQGRNTIYF. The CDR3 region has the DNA TGTGCCAGCAGCCCCGGACAGGGCCGCAACACCATATATTTT.

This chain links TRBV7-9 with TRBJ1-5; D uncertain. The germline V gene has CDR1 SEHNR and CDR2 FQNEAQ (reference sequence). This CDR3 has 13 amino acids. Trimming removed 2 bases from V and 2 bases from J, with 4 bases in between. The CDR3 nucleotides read TGTGCCAGCAGCTTACAGGGCAATCAGCCCCAGCATTTT. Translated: CASSLQGNQPQHF.

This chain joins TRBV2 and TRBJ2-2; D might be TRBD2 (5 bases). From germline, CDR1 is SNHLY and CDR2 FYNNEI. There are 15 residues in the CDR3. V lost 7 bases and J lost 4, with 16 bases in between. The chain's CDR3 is CASKFSRGSTGELFF. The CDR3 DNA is TGTGCCAGCAAATTTTCCCGGGGATCCACCGGGGAGCTGTTTTTT. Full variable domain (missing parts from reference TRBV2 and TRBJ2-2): EPEVTQTPSHQVTQMGQEVILRCVPISNHLYFYWYRQILGQKVEFLVSFYNNEISEKSEIFDDQFSVERPDGSNFTLKIRSTKLEDSAMYFCASKFSRGSTGELFFGEGSRLTVL.

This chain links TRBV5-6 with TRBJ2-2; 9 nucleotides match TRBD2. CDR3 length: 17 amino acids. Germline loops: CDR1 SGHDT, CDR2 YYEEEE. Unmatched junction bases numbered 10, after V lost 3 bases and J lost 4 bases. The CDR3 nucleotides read TGTGCCAGCAGCTCAACCGTAGCGGGGGTACGCACCGGGGAGCTGTTTTTT. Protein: CASSSTVAGVRTGELFF.

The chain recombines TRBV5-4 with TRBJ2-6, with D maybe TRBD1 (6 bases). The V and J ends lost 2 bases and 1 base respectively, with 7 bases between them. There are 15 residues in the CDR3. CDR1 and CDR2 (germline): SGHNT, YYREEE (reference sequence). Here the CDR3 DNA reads TGTGCCAGCAGCTTCGACAGGTCTGGGGCCAACGTCCTGACTTTC. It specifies CASSFDRSGANVLTF. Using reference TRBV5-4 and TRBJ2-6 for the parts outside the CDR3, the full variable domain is ETGVTQSPTHLIKTRGQQVTLRCSSQSGHNTVSWYQQALGQGPQFIFQYYREEENGRGNFPPRFSGLQFPNYSSELNVNALELDDSALYLCASSFDRSGANVLTFGAGSRLTVL.

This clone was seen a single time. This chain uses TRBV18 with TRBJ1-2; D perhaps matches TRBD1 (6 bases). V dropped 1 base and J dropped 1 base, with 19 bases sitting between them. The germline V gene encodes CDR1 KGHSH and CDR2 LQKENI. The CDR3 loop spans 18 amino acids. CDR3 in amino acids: CASSPQGDIGLLNYGYTF. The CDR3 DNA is TGTGCCAGCTCACCACAGGGGGACATCGGACTCCTTAACTATGGCTACACCTTC.

Written as DNA, the CDR3 is TGTGCCAGAAGCCTGAATCAGCCCCAGCATTTT. Translated, it gives CARSLNQPQHF. The chain links TRBV5-3 to TRBJ1-5; no definite D call. TRBV5-3 is noted as an ORF with a role that remains uncertain. V was trimmed by 4 bases and J by 4 bases, leaving 3 bases between them. This CDR3 spans 11 amino acids.

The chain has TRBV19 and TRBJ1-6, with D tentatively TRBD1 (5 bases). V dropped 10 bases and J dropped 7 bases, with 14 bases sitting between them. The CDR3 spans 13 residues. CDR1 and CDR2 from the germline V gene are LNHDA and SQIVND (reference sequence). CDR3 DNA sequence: TGTGCCACCTATGGGGGGGGGAATTCACCCCTCCACTTT. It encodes CATYGGGNSPLHF.

The CDR3 sequence is CSVEMGLAGASEQFF. DNA for the CDR3: TGCAGCGTTGAAATGGGACTAGCGGGAGCAAGTGAGCAGTTCTTC. The chain has TRBV29-1 and TRBJ2-1, with 14 bases lining up with TRBD2. CDR1 is SQVTM, CDR2 ANQGSEA, per germline. The CDR3 is 15 residues long. V shed 2 bases, J shed 9 bases, and the junction held 6 bases outside the gene matches.

CDR3 DNA sequence: TGTGCCAGCAGCTTAGATGATAGCGGGAGCAGGGAGCTGTTTTTT. Its protein product is CASSLDDSGSRELFF. The chain employs TRBV7-2 and TRBJ2-2, with 9 bases that match TRBD2. This CDR3 has 15 amino acids. The J segment lost 9 bases and the V segment lost 1 base, leaving 6 bases of the junction unmatched. Per germline, CDR1 SGHTA and CDR2 FQGNSA. The whole variable domain, remainder taken from reference TRBV7-2 and TRBJ2-2, is GAGVSQSPSNKVTEKGKDVELRCDPISGHTALYWYRQSLGQGLEFLIYFQGNSAPDKSGLPSDRFSAERTGGSVSTLTIQRTQQEDSAVYLCASSLDDSGSRELFFGEGSRLTVL.

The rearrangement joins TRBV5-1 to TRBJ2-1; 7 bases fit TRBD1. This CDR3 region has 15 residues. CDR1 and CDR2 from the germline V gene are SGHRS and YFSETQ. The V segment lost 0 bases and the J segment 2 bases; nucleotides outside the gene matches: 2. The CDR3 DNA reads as TGCGCCAGCAGCTTGGGCCAGGGGGCCTACAATGAGCAGTTCTTC. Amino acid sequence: CASSLGQGAYNEQFF. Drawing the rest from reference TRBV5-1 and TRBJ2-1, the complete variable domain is KAGVTQTPRYLIKTRGQQVTLSCSPISGHRSVSWYQQTPGQGLQFLFEYFSETQRNKGNFPGRFSGRQFSNSRSEMNVSTLELGDSALYLCASSLGQGAYNEQFFGPGTRLTVL.

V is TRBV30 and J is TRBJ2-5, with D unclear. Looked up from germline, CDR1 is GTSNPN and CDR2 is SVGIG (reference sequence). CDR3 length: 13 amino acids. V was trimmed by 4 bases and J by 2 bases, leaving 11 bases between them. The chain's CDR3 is CAWTTLPQETQYF. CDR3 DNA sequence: TGTGCCTGGACCACTCTCCCACAAGAGACCCAGTACTTC.